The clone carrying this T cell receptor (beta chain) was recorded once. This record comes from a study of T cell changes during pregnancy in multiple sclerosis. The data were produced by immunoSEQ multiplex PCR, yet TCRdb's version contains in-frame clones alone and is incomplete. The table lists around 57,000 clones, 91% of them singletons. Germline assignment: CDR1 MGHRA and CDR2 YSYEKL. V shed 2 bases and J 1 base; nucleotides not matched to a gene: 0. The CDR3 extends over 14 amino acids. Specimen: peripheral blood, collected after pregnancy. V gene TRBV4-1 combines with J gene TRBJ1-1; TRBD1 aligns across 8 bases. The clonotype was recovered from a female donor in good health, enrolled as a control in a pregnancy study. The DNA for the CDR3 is TGCGCCAGCAGCCAACAGGGGGCGAACACTGAAGCTTTCTTT. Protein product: CASSQQGANTEAFF.